The clone carrying this T cell receptor (beta chain) was recorded once. Its matching antigen is unknown. Germline V gives CDR1 LNHDA, CDR2 SQIVND (reference sequence). This CDR3 comprises 17 residues. Trimming shortened V by 0 bases and J by 6 bases, and 19 bases separated the two germline ends. Profiling relied on immunoSEQ multiplex PCR, and the TCRdb table lists in-frame clones only, not all of them. Among tens of thousands of clones listed, 88% were seen once. These data are taken from a study of OX40 agonist ivuxolimab in advanced cancers. Study results and limitations: On average, CD8+ T cells had more expanded clones than CD4+.

The sequencing here drew on CD4+ or CD8+ T cells sorted from blood, taken in a trial of the OX40 agonist ivuxolimab. The rearrangement uses TRBV19 and TRBJ2-3, with a tentative D call TRBD2 (7 bases). The clonotype was recovered from an adult with an advanced solid tumor such as melanoma, head and neck, liver or kidney cancer. CDR3 coding DNA: TGTGCCAGTAGTATAGAGGTAGCGGGTTCAAGGGGGGATACGCAGTATTTT. Its translation: CASSIEVAGSRGDTQYF.